This T cell receptor beta chain was profiled in a study of blood T cell repertoires in COVID-19 (dated by TCRdb to about 2020). General notes on the study: Samples covering the acute and convalescent phases of COVID-19 were provided by collaborators in the United States, Italy and Spain. The prospective study material was composed of cDNA or gDNA derived from T cells, B-cell-depleted T cells, or PBMCs. Subjects who had been exposed to COVID-19, were actively infected with it, or had recovered from it provided the deeply sampled blood TCRbeta repertoires that made up the dataset. The repertoires were released in a freely available public database intended as a resource for research on the immune response to SARS-CoV-2. The samples were drawn from the first 160 participants of the ongoing ImmuneRACE study and from over a thousand subjects provided by 6 global collaborators. Sample metadata almost always included a de-identified subject ID, COVID-19 status, age in years and sex. Where available, HLA class I and class II types were taken from metadata supplied by the sample provider and were not determined by assay-based typing.

Whole blood was collected in K2EDTA tubes by collaborating institutions according to the institutions' own protocols. For TCRbeta analysis, collaborators shipped samples as frozen whole blood, isolated PBMCs, or DNA extracted from either of those sample types. V lost 4 bases and J lost 2 bases; the stretch between them is 11 bases long. The CDR3 runs 14 residues from the cysteine to the phenylalanine. Of the read, only the CDR3 DNA is kept; its 42 bases are in frame from base 1. CDR1 and CDR2, per the germline V gene (reference sequence), are MNHNY and SVGAGI. TCRbeta CDR3 regions were amplified from genomic DNA by means of the immunoSEQ Assay, a bias-controlled multiplex PCR. Under the source paper's analysis protocol: Within the assay, amplification of reference gene primers was used to estimate how many nucleated cells each sample contained. To quantify the absolute abundance of each unique TCRbeta CDR3 rearrangement, sequence reads were collapsed and filtered. For each sample, productive Simpson clonality was calculated as the square root of Simpson's diversity index across productive rearrangements. As stored in TCRdb, this immuneACCESS dataset retains in-frame rearrangements with V and J assigned. A fraction of the clones does not appear; measured against another copy, unresolved V genes explain less than half of the discrepancy, and the remainder lacks a known reason. V and J calls and clone size are given by that table; D and trimming were obtained from the DNA. The sample records around 66,000 clones, around 87% of which are singletons. Around 6.3% of the sample is in the top ten clones.

Overall results and qualifications from the work: The quantity of clinical and demographic metadata differed by source and by participant and was supplied without curation.

This clone was seen more than once but under ten times. What antigen it recognizes has not been identified. Base quality data are lacking; no much larger clone is found one base away. The sequenced sample was peripheral blood. The sequence was obtained from a man between 60 and 75 years old with acute or convalescent COVID-19. The V gene is TRBV6-6 and the J gene is TRBJ1-2; the D segment cannot be called with confidence. The CDR3 region: CASSSQKSNYGYTF. The nucleotide sequence is TGTGCCAGCAGTTCACAGAAATCAAACTATGGCTACACCTTC.